Included here is one TCR beta chain sequence, with context. This CDR3 is built from 16 residues. V was pared by 3 bases and J by 5 bases, with 18 bases between. CDR1 and CDR2 (germline): SNHLY, FYNNEI. The data belong to a study of blood T cell repertoires in COVID-19. Sequencing was performed with immunoSEQ multiplex PCR; in TCRdb, only in-frame clones are kept and a portion is missing. The sample has 45,000 or so clones, around 90% seen once. The chain carries TRBV2 and TRBJ2-3, with D possibly matching TRBD2 (6 bases). The sequenced material came from peripheral blood. The TCR was taken from a woman older than 75 with active COVID-19. The CDR3 nucleotides read TGTGCCAGCAGTGATGGGGACTCGACCGCCGGAGATACGCAGTATTTT. This gives the protein CASSDGDSTAGDTQYF.